The 9 T cell receptor beta chains given below trace back to one sample, sequenced in a study of regulatory T cells in long-lasting Graves disease. The time point here: newly diagnosed GD, antithyroid drugs for less than 3 months. From PBMCs, RNA was extracted and then used to make the TCR library. Arm-PCR with iRepertoire HTBI primers amplified the CDR3 regions for these TCR beta libraries. TCRdb reprocessed the multiplex PCR reads via MiXCR and lists one record per CDR3 protein. Counted here are roughly 610,000 distinct CDR3 sequences, roughly 15% occurring once; the ten biggest clones make up more than 15%. These data are also associated with another study on T cells in Graves' hyperthyroidism and ophthalmopathy.

The input for sequencing was peripheral blood mononuclear cells (PBMCs), taken at new diagnosis, from a patient treated with antithyroid drugs. The receptors stem from a woman aged 25-40 years with Graves disease.

In regard to this clonotype: No conserved phenylalanine or tryptophan ends this CDR3, so it is likely a read error. The chain recombines TRBV19 with TRBJ2-1, with TRBD2 identical over 9 bases. The V segment lost 1 base and the J segment 3 bases; nucleotides outside the gene matches: 1. CDR1 and CDR2 (germline): LNHDA, SQIVND (reference sequence). This CDR3 has 15 residues. The CDR3 sequence: CASSIGTSVYNEQFL. The CDR3 DNA follows: TGTGCCAGTAGTATAGGGACTAGCGTCTACAATGAGCAGTTCCTC.

The rearrangement joins TRBV4-2 to TRBJ2-1, with D perhaps TRBD2 (6 bases). Germline V gene data show CDR1 as LGHNA and CDR2 as YNFKEQ. V was clipped by 1 base and J by 4 bases, with 20 bases between them. This CDR3 has 18 residues. In DNA form, the CDR3 reads TGTGCCAGCAGCCAAGGGGGCGAGTGGAGGGAGAAGTACAATGAGCAGTTCTTC. Translated: CASSQGGEWREKYNEQFF.

This clonotype occurred many times. The V and J genes are TRBV3-1 and TRBJ2-1; no reliable D call. The CDR3 runs 11 residues. From germline, CDR1 is LGHDT and CDR2 YNNKEL (reference sequence). Trimming removed 0 bases from V and 10 bases from J, with 4 bases in between. The CDR3 DNA sequence: TGTGCCAGCAGCCAAGAAATCGAGCAGTTCTTC. Residues: CASSQEIEQFF.

V gene TRBV9 combines with J gene TRBJ2-7, with D tentatively TRBD1 (6 bases). Germline loops: CDR1 SGDLS, CDR2 YYNGEE. The CDR3 covers 13 residues. V shed 3 bases and J shed 5 bases, with 12 bases lying between them. The CDR3 is CASSAGQLNEQYF. Written as DNA, the CDR3 is TGTGCCAGCAGCGCCGGACAGCTCAACGAGCAGTACTTC.

V is TRBV20-1 and J is TRBJ2-7; possible D gene TRBD2, 5 bases. The CDR3 is made up of 15 amino acids. The germline V and J ends were trimmed by 3 bases and 6 bases, with 21 bases remaining between them. CDR1 and CDR2 (germline): DFQATT, SNEGSKA (reference sequence). CDR3 residues: CSARGNSGIPTEQYF. The CDR3 DNA reads TGCAGTGCTAGGGGAAATTCCGGGATTCCGACCGAGCAGTACTTC.

The rearrangement uses TRBV20-1 and TRBJ1-1, with D tentatively TRBD1 (6 bases). Looked up from germline, CDR1 is DFQATT and CDR2 is SNEGSKA (reference sequence). The CDR3 spans 15 residues. The ends were cut back, 0 bases at V and 1 base at J, with 12 bases in the middle. CDR3 protein: CSARDPGQRNTEAFF. The CDR3 DNA sequence: TGCAGTGCTAGAGATCCCGGACAGAGGAACACTGAAGCTTTCTTT.

This clonotype was observed many times. J is TRBJ2-3 and V is TRBV7-9, with 7 bases fitting TRBD2. The CDR3 runs to 13 residues. CDR1 and CDR2 (germline): SEHNR, FQNEAQ (reference sequence). V trimming: 2 bases; J trimming: 7 bases; junction bases outside the gene matches: 3. The CDR3 here is CASSLNSGYTQYF. The CDR3, as DNA: TGTGCCAGCAGCTTAAATAGCGGGTATACGCAGTATTTT.

This clonotype was observed at least ten times. The V and J genes are TRBV6-1 and TRBJ2-3, with a tentative D call TRBD2 (8 bases). V dropped 7 bases and J dropped 4 bases, with 18 bases sitting between them. The CDR3 has 15 residues. CDR1 is MNHNS and CDR2 is SASEGT in the germline V gene. The CDR3 nucleotides are TGTGCCAGCAACAGGGGAGCGGGAGTGGCAGATACGCAGTATTTT. Its protein product is CASNRGAGVADTQYF.

This clonotype has at least ten counts. The genes are TRBV5-1 and TRBJ2-7; 15 bases agree with TRBD2. Germline CDR1 SGHRS, CDR2 YFSETQ. The CDR3 extends over 16 amino acids. The V gene end was trimmed by 3 bases and the J gene end by 6 bases; junction bases not matched to a gene: 7. CDR3 sequence reads: CASSSGLAGGLSEQYF. CDR3 DNA: TGCGCCAGCAGCTCGGGACTAGCGGGAGGTTTAAGCGAGCAGTACTTC.